What follows is one T cell receptor beta chain and its context. Using immunoSEQ multiplex PCR, the repertoire was profiled, and TCRdb retains in-frame clones only, with some absent. The sample records some 150,000 clones, about 90% being singletons. This entry belongs to a study of control samples from healthy donors and cancer patients. The receptor's source is a man between 18 and 35 years old in good health. The sequenced sample consisted of blood.

In DNA form, the CDR3 reads TGCGCCAGCAGCGGTCAGGGAGGGGGCTACAATGAGCAGTTCTTC. Protein: CASSGQGGGYNEQFF. This sequence joins TRBV5-1 and TRBJ2-1; the D gene is possibly TRBD2 (7 bases). CDR3 length: 15 amino acids. In germline, CDR1 is SGHRS, CDR2 YFSETQ. Between the trimmed V and J ends, which lost 4 bases and 3 bases, there was a span of 14 bases.